This TCR beta chain derives from a study of neurological immune-mediated disorders. In TCRdb, the 5' RACE reads were re-called with MiXCR into one record per CDR3 protein. The sample has fewer than 60,000 distinct CDR3 sequences; 3.8% are singletons. Notes on the study in general: TCR-beta repertoires seemed private in all groups, with no expanded CDR3 amino acid sequences shared.

Germline lookup yields CDR1 SGDLS and CDR2 YYNGEE. Trimming stripped 0 bases from V and 3 bases from J, with 12 bases between. The CDR3 is made up of 15 amino acids. The table lists this clonotype with many counts. The target antigen is unknown. Sequencing was carried out using PBMCs. V gene TRBV9 combines with J gene TRBJ1-2; D is unclear. The source is a man aged 60-69 years with multiple sclerosis. DNA for the CDR3: TGTGCCAGCAGCGTAGAAGCAAATCACCACTATGGCTACACCTTC. This codes for CASSVEANHHYGYTF. Drawing the rest from reference TRBV9 and TRBJ1-2, the complete variable domain is DSGVTQTPKHLITATGQRVTLRCSPRSGDLSVYWYQQSLDQGLQFLIQYYNGEERAKGNILERFSAQQFPDLHSELNLSSLELGDSALYFCASSVEANHHYGYTFGSGTRLTVV.